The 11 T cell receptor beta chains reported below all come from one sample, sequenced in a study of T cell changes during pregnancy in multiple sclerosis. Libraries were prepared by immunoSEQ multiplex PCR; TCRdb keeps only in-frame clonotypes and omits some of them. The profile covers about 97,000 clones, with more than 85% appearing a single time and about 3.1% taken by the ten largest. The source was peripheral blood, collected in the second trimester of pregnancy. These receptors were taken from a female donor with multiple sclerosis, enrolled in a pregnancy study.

The CDR3 region has the DNA TGTGCCACCGACAGGTACGAGCAGTACTTC. Amino acids: CATDRYEQYF. This chain links TRBV21-1 with TRBJ2-7; the table gives TRBD1 as D, unverified against the DNA. TRBV21-1 is labeled a pseudogene. This CDR3 has 10 amino acids.

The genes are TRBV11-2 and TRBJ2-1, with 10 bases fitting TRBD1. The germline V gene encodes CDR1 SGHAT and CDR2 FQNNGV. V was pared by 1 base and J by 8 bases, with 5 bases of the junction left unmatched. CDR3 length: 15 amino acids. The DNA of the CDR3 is TGTGCCAGCAGCTTAGTGGGACAGGGGTTCGATGAGCAGTTCTTC. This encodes CASSLVGQGFDEQFF.

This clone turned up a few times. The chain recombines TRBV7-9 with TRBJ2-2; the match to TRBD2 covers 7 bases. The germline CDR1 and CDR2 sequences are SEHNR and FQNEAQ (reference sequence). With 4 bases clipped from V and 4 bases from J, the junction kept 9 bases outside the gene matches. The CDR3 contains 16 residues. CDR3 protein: CASSSGAGSGTGELFF. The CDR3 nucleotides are TGTGCCAGCAGCTCGGGAGCGGGGTCCGGCACCGGGGAGCTGTTTTTT.

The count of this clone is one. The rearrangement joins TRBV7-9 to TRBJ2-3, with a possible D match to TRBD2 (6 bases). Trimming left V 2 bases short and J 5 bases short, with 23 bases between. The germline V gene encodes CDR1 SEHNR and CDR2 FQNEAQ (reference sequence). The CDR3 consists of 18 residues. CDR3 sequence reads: CASSLQSTSLEEGDTQYF. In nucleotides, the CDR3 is TGTGCCAGCAGCTTACAGAGTACTAGCCTCGAAGAAGGAGATACGCAGTATTTT.

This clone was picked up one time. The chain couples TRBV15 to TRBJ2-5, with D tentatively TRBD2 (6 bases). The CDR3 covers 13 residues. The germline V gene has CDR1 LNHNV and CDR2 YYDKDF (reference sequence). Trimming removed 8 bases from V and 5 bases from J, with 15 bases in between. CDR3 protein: CATQGEVWETQYF. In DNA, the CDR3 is TGTGCCACCCAAGGGGAGGTTTGGGAGACCCAGTACTTC.

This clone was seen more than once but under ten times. CDR3 residues: CASSILQGSGRWFF. CDR3 nucleotides: TGTGCCAGTAGTATTCTCCAGGGATCCGGGAGGTGGTTCTTC. This rearrangement joins TRBV19 to TRBJ2-1; 7 positions match TRBD2. The V gene's germline CDR1 is LNHDA and CDR2 SQIVND (reference sequence). The CDR3 runs to 14 residues. Trimming took 3 bases from V and 15 from J; bases not matched to a gene: 14.

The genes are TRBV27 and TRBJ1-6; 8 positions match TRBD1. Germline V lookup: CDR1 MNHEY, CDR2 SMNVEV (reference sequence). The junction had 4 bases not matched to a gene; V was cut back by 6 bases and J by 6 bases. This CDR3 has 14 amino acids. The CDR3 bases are TGTGCCAGCAGAACGGGACAGGTTAATTCACCCCTCCACTTT. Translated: CASRTGQVNSPLHF.

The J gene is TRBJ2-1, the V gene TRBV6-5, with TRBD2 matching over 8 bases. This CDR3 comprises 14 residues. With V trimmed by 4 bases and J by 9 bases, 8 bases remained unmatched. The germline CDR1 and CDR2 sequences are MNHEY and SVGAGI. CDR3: CASSSAGVAVEQFF. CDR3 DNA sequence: TGTGCCAGCAGTTCAGCGGGAGTAGCTGTTGAGCAGTTCTTC.

The CDR3 DNA sequence: TGTGCCAGCAGTGTCCCCACAGGGTGGGGTAATGAAAAACTGTTTTTT. It codes for CASSVPTGWGNEKLFF. The chain carries TRBV2 and TRBJ1-4; D perhaps matches TRBD1 (6 bases). The CDR3 length is 16 residues. The V and J ends lost 4 bases and 4 bases respectively, with 16 bases between them. CDR1 and CDR2 from the germline V gene are SNHLY and FYNNEI.

The CDR3 is CASSTAGSGANVLTF. The CDR3 DNA reads as TGTGCCAGTAGTACCGCAGGGTCTGGGGCCAACGTCCTGACTTTC. The rearrangement uses TRBV19 and TRBJ2-6; D possibly corresponds to TRBD1 (5 bases). V dropped 4 bases and J dropped 1 base, with 8 bases sitting between them. Germline V gene sequence: CDR1 LNHDA, CDR2 SQIVND (reference sequence). The CDR3 is 15 amino acids.

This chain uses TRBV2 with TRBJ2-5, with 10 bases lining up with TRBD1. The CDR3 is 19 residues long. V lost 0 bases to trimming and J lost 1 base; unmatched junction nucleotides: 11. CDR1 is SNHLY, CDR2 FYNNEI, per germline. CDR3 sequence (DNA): TGTGCCAGCAGTGAAGCGCTTCCGGGACAGGGGCTTCGCCAAGAGACCCAGTACTTC. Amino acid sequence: CASSEALPGQGLRQETQYF.